Below, one T cell receptor beta chain is given with its context. The antigen remains unidentified. This sample is part of a study of OX40 agonist ivuxolimab in advanced cancers. Study-level points and caveats: CD4+ and CD8+ blood T cells expanded clonally by week 6 at 0.1 to 3.0 mg/kg. CD8+ T cells were the subset that, on average, had more expanded clones than CD4+.

The ends were cut back, 1 base at V and 7 bases at J, with 11 bases in the middle. The germline gives CDR1 MGHRA, CDR2 YSYEKL. This CDR3 spans 14 amino acids. The repertoire was sequenced with immunoSEQ multiplex PCR; TCRdb's copy has only in-frame clones and lacks some. The data show around 18,000 clones, 80% to 90% seen once. The source was CD4+ or CD8+ T cells sorted from blood, collected in a trial of the OX40 agonist ivuxolimab. This chain uses TRBV4-1 with TRBJ1-5, with D perhaps TRBD1 (5 bases). The TCR originated in an adult with an advanced solid tumor such as melanoma, head and neck, liver or kidney cancer. CDR3: CASSQASRDQPQHF. The CDR3 bases are TGCGCCAGCAGCCAAGCTTCCAGGGACCAGCCCCAGCATTTT.